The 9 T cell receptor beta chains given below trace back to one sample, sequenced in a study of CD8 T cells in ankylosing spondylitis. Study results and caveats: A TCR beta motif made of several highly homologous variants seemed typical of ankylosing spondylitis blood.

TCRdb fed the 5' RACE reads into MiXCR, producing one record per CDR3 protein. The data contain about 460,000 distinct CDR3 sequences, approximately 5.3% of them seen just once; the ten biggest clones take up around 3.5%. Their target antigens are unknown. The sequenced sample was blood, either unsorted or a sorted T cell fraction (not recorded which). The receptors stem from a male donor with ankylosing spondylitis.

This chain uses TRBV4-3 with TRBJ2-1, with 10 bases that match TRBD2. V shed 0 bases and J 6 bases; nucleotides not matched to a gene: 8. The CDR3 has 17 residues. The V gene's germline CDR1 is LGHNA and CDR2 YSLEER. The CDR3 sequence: CASSQDPRLAGANEQFF. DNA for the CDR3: TGCGCCAGCAGCCAAGATCCCCGGCTAGCGGGAGCCAATGAGCAGTTCTTC.

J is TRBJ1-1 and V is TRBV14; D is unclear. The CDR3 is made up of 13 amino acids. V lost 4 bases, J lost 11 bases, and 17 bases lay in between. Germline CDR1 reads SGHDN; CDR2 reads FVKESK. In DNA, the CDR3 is TGTGCCAGCAGCCCCCAAGGAGGGCCGCGGGCTTTCTTT. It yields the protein CASSPQGGPRAFF. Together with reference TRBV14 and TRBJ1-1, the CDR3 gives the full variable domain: EAGVTQFPSHSVIEKGQTVTLRCDPISGHDNLYWYRRVMGKEIKFLLHFVKESKQDESGMPNNRFLAERTGGTYSTLKVQPAELEDSGVYFCASSPQGGPRAFFGQGTRLTVV.

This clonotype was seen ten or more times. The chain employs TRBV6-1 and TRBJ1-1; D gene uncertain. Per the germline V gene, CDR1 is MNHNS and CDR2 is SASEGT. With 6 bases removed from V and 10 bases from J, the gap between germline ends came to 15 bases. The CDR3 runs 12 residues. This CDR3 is CASRKDLLVAFF. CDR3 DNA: TGTGCCAGCAGGAAGGACCTTCTAGTAGCTTTCTTT.

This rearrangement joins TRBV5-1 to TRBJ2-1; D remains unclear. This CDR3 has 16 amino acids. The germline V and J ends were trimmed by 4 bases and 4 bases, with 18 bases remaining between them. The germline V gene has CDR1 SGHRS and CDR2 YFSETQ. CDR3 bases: TGCGCCAGCAGCCCGATGGAAGGTAGCAGTTACAATGAGCAGTTCTTC. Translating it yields CASSPMEGSSYNEQFF.

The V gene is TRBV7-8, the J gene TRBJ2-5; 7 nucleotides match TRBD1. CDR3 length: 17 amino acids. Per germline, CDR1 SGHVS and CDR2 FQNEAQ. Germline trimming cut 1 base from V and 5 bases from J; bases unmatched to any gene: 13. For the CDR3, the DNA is TGTGCCAGCAGCTTAGGCCCCTACCGGGACAGTCAGGAGACCCAGTACTTC. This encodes CASSLGPYRDSQETQYF.

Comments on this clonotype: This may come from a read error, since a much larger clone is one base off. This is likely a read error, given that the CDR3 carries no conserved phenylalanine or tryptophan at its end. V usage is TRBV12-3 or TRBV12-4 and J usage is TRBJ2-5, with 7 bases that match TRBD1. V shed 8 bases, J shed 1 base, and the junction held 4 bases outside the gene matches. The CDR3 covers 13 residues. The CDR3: CASGDRAQETQYV. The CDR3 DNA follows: TGTGCCAGCGGCGACAGGGCCCAAGAGACCCAGTACGTC.

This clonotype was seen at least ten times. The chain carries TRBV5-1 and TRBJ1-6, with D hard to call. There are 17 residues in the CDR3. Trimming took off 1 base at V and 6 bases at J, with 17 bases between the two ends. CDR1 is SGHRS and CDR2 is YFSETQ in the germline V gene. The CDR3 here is CASSLTGTAKSNSPLHF. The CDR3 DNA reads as TGCGCCAGCAGCTTGACGGGAACAGCGAAAAGTAATTCACCCCTCCACTTT.

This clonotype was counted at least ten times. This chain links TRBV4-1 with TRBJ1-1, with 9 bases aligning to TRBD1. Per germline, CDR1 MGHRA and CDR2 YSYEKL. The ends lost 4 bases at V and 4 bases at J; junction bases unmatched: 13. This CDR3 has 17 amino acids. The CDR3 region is CASSRKPGQGEITEAFF. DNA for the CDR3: TGCGCCAGCAGCCGCAAGCCGGGACAGGGAGAGATCACTGAAGCTTTCTTT.

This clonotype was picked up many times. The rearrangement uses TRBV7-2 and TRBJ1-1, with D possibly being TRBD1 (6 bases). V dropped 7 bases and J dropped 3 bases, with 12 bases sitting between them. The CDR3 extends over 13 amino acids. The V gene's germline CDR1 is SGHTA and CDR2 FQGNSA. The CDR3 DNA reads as TGTGCCAGCACCGATAACAGGGACACTGAAGCTTTCTTT. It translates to CASTDNRDTEAFF.